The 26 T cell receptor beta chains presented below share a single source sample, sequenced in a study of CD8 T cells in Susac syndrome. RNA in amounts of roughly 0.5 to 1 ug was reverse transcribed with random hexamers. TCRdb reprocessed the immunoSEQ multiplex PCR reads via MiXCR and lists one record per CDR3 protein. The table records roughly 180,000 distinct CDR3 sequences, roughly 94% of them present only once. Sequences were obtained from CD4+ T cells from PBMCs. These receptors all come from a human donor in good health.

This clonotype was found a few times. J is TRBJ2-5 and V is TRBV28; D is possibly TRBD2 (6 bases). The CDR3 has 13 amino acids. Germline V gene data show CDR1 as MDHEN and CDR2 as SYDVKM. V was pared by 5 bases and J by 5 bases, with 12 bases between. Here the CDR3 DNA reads TGTGCCAGCAGTCCGACTAGTCGGGAGACCCAGTACTTC. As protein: CASSPTSRETQYF.

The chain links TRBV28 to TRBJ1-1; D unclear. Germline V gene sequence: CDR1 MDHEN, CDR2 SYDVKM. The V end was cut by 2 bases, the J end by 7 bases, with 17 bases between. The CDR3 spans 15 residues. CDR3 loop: CASSLDFGVGGEAFF. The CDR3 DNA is TGTGCCAGCAGTTTAGATTTTGGGGTAGGCGGTGAAGCTTTCTTT. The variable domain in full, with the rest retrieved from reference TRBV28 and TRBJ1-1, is DVKVTQSSRYLVKRTGEKVFLECVQDMDHENMFWYRQDPGLGLRLIYFSYDVKMKEKGDIPEGYSVSREKKERFSLILESASTNQTSMYLCASSLDFGVGGEAFFGQGTRLTVV.

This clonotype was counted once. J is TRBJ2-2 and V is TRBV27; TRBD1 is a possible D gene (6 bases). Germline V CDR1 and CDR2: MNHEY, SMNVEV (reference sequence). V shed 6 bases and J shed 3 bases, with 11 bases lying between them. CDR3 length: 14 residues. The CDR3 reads CASRRQGYTGELFF. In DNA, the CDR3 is TGTGCCAGCAGGAGGCAGGGGTACACCGGGGAGCTGTTTTTT.

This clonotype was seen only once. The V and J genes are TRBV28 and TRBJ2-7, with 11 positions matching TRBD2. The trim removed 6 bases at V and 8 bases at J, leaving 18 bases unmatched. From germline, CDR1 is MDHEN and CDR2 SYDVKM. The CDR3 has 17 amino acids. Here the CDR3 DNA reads TGTGCCAGCAGCCCCGTCGCTAGCGGGAGGTCGAGGGGCAAGCAGTACTTC. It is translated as CASSPVASGRSRGKQYF.

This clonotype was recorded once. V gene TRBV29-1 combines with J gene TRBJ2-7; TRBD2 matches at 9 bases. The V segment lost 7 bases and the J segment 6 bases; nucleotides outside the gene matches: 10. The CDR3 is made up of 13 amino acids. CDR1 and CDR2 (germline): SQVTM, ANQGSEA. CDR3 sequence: CSAVSGSWGEQYF. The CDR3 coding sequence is TGCAGCGCCGTTAGCGGGAGCTGGGGCGAGCAGTACTTC.

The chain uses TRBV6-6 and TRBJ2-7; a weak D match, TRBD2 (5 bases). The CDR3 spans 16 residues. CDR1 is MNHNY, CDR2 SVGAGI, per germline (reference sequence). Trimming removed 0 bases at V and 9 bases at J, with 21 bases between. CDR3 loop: CASSYSPADSPLGQYF. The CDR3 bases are TGTGCCAGCAGTTACTCCCCGGCGGACTCCCCCCTCGGGCAGTACTTC.

The CDR3 bases are TGCAGCGTGGGCGGGAGGGGCACAGATACGCAGTATTTT. Translated, it gives CSVGGRGTDTQYF. The chain links TRBV29-1 to TRBJ2-3; 9 nucleotides line up with TRBD2. J was trimmed by 1 base and V by 6 bases; bases with no gene match: 2. The CDR3 sequence is 13 residues long. Germline V CDR1 and CDR2: SQVTM, ANQGSEA.

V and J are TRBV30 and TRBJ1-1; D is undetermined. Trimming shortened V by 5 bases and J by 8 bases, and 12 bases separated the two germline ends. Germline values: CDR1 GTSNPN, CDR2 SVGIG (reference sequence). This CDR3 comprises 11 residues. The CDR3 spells CAWVDRSEAFF. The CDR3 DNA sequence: TGTGCCTGGGTTGACCGTTCGGAAGCTTTCTTT. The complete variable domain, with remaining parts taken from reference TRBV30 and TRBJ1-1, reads SQTIHQWPATLVQPVGSPLSLECTVEGTSNPNLYWYRQAAGRGLQLLFYSVGIGQISSEVPQNLSASRPQDRQFILSSKKLLLSDSGFYLCAWVDRSEAFFGQGTRLTVV.

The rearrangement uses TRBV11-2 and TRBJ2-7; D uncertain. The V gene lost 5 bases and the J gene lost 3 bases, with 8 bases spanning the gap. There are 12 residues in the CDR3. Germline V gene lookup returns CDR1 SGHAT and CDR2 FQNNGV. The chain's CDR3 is CASSHDNYEQYF. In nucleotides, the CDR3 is TGTGCCAGCAGCCACGACAACTACGAGCAGTACTTC. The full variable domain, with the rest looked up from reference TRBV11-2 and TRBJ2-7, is EAGVAQSPRYKIIEKRQSVAFWCNPISGHATLYWYQQILGQGPKLLIQFQNNGVVDDSQLPKDRFSAERLKGVDSTLKIQPAKLEDSAVYLCASSHDNYEQYFGPGTRLTVT.

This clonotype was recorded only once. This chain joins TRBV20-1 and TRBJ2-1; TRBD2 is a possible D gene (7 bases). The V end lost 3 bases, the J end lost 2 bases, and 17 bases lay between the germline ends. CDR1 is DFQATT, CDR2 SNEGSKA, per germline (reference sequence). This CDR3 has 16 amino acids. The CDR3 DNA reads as TGCAGTGCTAGGTCGGGGGGCCGGAGCGCCTACAATGAGCAGTTCTTC. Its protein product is CSARSGGRSAYNEQFF.

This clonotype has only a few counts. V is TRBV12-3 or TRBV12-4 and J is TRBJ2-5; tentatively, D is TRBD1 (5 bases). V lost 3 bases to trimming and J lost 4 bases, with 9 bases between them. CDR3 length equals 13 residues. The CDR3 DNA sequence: TGTGCCAGCAGTTTGCAGGGTGGAGAGACCCAGTACTTC. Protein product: CASSLQGGETQYF.

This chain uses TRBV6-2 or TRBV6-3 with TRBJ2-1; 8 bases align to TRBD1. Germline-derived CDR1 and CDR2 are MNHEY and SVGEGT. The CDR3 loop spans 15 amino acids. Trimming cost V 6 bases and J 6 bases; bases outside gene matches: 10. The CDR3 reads CASSLLRGRGNEQFF. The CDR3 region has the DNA TGTGCCAGCAGCCTACTCAGGGGGCGAGGCAATGAGCAGTTCTTC.

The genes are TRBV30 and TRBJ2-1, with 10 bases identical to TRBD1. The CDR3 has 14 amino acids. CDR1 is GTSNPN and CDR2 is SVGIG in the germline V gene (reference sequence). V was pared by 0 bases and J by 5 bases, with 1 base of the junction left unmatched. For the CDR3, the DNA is TGTGCCTGGAGTGTGGGGACAGGGGACAATGAGCAGTTCTTC. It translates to CAWSVGTGDNEQFF.

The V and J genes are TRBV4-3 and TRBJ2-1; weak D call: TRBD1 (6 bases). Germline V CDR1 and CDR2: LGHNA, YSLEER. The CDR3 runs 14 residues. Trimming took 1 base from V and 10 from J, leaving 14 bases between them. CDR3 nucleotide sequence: TGCGCCAGCAGCCAAGTAGGTGGGGGCCGGGAGCAGTTCTTC. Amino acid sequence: CASSQVGGGREQFF.

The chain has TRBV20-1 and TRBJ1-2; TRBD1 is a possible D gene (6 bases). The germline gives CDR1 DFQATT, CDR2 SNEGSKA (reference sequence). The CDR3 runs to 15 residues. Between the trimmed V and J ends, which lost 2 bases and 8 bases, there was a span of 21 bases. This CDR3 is CSARQGTSATRGYTF. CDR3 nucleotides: TGCAGTGCTAGACAGGGGACATCCGCCACGCGGGGCTACACCTTC.

For the CDR3, the DNA is TGTGCCAGCAGTTTGCCCCCCTCCGAGCAGTACTTC. This codes for CASSLPPSEQYF. The rearrangement joins TRBV12-3 or TRBV12-4 to TRBJ2-7, with D unresolved. The ends were cut back, 3 bases at V and 6 bases at J, with 9 bases in the middle. This CDR3 contains 12 residues.

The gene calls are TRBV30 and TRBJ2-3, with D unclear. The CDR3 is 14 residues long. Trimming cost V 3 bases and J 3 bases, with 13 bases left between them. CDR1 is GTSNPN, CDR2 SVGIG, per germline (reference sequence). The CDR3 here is CAWRVDGRTDTQYF. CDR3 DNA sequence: TGTGCCTGGAGAGTGGACGGAAGGACAGATACGCAGTATTTT.

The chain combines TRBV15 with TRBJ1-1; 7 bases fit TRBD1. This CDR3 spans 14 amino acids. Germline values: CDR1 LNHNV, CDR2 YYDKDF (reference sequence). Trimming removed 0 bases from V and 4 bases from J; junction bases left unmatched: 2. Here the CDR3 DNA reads TGTGCCACCAGCAGAGAGTCAGGGGGCACTGAAGCTTTCTTT. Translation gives CATSRESGGTEAFF.

The CDR3 spells CATSRELAGGPYEQYF. The CDR3 DNA follows: TGTGCCACCAGCAGAGAACTAGCGGGAGGGCCCTACGAGCAGTACTTC. The chain is built from TRBV15 and TRBJ2-7; TRBD2 aligns across 13 bases. With V trimmed by 0 bases and J by 2 bases, 1 base remained unmatched. Germline CDR1 is LNHNV and CDR2 is YYDKDF (reference sequence). This CDR3 is built from 16 residues.

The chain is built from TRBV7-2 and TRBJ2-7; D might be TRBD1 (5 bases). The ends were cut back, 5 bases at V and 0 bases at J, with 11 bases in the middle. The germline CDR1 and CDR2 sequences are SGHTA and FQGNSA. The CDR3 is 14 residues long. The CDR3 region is CASSPRASSYEQYF. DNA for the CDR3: TGTGCCAGCAGCCCCAGGGCAAGCTCCTACGAGCAGTACTTC.

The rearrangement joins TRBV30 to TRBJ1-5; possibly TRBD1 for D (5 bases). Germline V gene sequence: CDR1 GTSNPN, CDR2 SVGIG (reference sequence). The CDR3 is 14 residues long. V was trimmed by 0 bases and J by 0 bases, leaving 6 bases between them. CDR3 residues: CAWSVDSSNQPQHF. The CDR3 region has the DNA TGTGCCTGGAGTGTCGACAGTAGCAATCAGCCCCAGCATTTT.

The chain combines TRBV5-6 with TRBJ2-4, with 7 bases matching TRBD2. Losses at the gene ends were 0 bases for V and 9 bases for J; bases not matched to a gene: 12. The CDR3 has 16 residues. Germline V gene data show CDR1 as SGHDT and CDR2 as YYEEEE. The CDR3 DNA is TGTGCCAGCAGCTTGGGATTTGGGGGGAAGCGGGGCATTCAGTACTTC. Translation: CASSLGFGGKRGIQYF.

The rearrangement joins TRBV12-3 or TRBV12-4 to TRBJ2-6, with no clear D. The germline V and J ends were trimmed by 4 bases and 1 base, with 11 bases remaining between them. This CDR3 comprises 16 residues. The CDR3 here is CASSSFTASGANVLTF. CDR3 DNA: TGTGCCAGCAGTTCCTTTACAGCGTCTGGGGCCAACGTCCTGACTTTC.

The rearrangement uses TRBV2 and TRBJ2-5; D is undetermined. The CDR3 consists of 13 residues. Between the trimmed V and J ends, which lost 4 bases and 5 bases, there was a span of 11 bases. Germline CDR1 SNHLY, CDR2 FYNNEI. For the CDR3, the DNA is TGTGCCAGCAGTGTTGTGCAGCCGGAGACCCAGTACTTC. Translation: CASSVVQPETQYF.

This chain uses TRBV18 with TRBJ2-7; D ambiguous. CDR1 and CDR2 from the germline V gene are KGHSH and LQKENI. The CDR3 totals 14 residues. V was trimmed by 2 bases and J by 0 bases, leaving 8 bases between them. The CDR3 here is CASSPARSSYEQYF. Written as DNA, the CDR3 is TGTGCCAGCTCACCAGCGCGGAGCTCCTACGAGCAGTACTTC.

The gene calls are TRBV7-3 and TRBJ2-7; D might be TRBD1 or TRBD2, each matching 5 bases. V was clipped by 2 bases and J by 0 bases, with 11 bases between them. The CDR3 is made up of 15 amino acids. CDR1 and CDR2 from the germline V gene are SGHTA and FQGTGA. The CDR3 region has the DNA TGTGCCAGCAGCTTACTGGGACCAAGCTCCTACGAGCAGTACTTC. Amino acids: CASSLLGPSSYEQYF.